This T cell receptor (beta chain) was sequenced during a study of cytomegalovirus exposure and HLA in healthy donors. TCRdb's table, derived via immunoSEQ multiplex PCR, lists solely in-frame clones and lacks some. The sample includes roughly 250,000 clones, 86% of them seen just once. Concerning this clone: The antigen remains unidentified.

The donors formed part of the roughly 110-subject validation cohort, distinct from the roughly 700-subject first cohort. Points from the study as a whole: Cytomegalovirus-associated TCR beta chains were listed, numbering more than 150. The tendency of first-cohort TCR clusters to co-occur in the roughly 130 validation repertoires was the finding of a later analysis.

This clonotype was obtained from a woman aged 30 to 39 in good health and CMV-seropositive. The sample taken for sequencing was PBMCs.

In nucleotides, the CDR3 is TGTGCCAGCAGCTGGCTAGCGGCCTCCTACGAGCAGTACTTC. It specifies CASSWLAASYEQYF. The chain links TRBV7-2 to TRBJ2-7; 7 bases align to TRBD2. This CDR3 has 14 residues. Germline CDR1 and CDR2: SGHTA and FQGNSA. The V segment lost 4 bases and the J segment 0 bases; nucleotides outside the gene matches: 3.